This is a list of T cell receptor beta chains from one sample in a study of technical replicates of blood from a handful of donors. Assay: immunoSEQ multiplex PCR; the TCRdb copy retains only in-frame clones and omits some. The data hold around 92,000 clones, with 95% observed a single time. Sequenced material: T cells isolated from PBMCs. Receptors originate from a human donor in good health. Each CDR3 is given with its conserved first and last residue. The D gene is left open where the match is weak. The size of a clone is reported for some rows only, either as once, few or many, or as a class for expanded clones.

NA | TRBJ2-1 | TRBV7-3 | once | CASSLFGANNEQFF | TGTGCCAGCAGCTTATTCGGAGCGAACAATGAGCAGTTCTTC
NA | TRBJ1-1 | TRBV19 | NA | CASSMWGPTNTEAFF | TGTGCCAGTAGTATGTGGGGGCCGACGAACACTGAAGCTTTCTTT
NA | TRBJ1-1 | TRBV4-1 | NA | CASSPVGQGKNTEAFF | TGCGCCAGCAGCCCCGTCGGGCAGGGGAAGAACACTGAAGCTTTCTTT
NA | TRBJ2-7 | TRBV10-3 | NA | CAISGGDRTTYEQYF | TGTGCCATCAGTGGAGGTGACAGAACCACCTACGAGCAGTACTTC
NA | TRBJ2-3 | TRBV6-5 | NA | CASARTSRTDTQYF | TGTGCCAGCGCCCGGACAAGCCGAACAGATACGCAGTATTTT
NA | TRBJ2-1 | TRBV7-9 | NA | CASSRGADPRGEQFF | TGTGCCAGCAGCCGGGGGGCTGACCCCAGAGGTGAGCAGTTCTTC
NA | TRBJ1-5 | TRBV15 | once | CATSRTPGESYQPQHF | TGTGCCACCAGCAGAACACCAGGGGAATCGTACCAGCCCCAGCATTTT
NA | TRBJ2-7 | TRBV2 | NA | CASSKSSLSYEQYF | TGTGCCAGCAGTAAGAGTAGTCTGTCCTACGAGCAGTACTTC
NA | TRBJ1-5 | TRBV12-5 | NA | CASGLVLRGGNQPQHF | TGTGCTAGTGGTTTGGTATTAAGGGGAGGGAATCAGCCCCAGCATTTT
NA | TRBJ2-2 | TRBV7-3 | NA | CASSPSGPNTGELFF | TGTGCCAGCAGCCCAAGTGGGCCGAACACCGGGGAGCTGTTTTTT
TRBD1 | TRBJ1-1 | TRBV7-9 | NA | CASSLYRGRTEAFF | TGTGCCAGCAGCCTATACAGGGGAAGGACTGAAGCTTTCTTT
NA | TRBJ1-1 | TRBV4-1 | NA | CASSQVPRGTEAFF | TGCGCCAGCAGCCAAGTCCCCAGGGGCACTGAAGCTTTCTTT
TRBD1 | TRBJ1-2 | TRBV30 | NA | CAWSPQGVYGYTF | TGTGCCTGGAGCCCACAGGGGGTCTATGGCTACACCTTC
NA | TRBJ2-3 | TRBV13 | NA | CASSLALEDSGPSTDTQYF | TGTGCCAGCAGCTTAGCGTTAGAGGACAGCGGACCAAGCACAGATACGCAGTATTTT
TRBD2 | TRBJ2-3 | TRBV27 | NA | CASSPWTSGKADTQYF | TGTGCCAGCAGTCCGTGGACTAGCGGGAAAGCAGATACGCAGTATTTT
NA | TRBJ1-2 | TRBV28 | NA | CASTRGAYGYTF | TGTGCCAGCACCCGGGGAGCCTATGGCTACACCTTC
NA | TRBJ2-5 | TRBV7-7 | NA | CASSIGSGSQETQYF | TGTGCCAGCAGCATAGGGAGCGGCAGCCAAGAGACCCAGTACTTC
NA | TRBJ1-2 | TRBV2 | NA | CASSGPAEPDTSYGYTF | TGTGCCAGCAGTGGACCGGCGGAGCCCGATACCTCGTATGGCTACACCTTC
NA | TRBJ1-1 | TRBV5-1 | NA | CASSLAGAGNTEAFF | TGCGCCAGCAGCTTGGCCGGAGCGGGGAACACTGAAGCTTTCTTT
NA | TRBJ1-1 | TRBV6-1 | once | CASSEAIGGDGTEAFF | TGTGCCAGCAGTGAAGCCATAGGGGGGGATGGCACTGAAGCTTTCTTT
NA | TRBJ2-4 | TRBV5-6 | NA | CASSLVQSRLAKNIQYF | TGTGCCAGCAGCTTAGTCCAAAGCCGCTTAGCCAAAAACATTCAGTACTTC
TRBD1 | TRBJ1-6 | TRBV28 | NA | CASTITVARRGYSPLHF | TGTGCCAGCACCATTACCGTGGCTCGCAGGGGGTATTCACCCCTCCACTTT
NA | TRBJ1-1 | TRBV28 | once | CASSLGRSEAFF | TGTGCCAGCAGTTTAGGGCGCTCTGAAGCTTTCTTT
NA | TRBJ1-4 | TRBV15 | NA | CATSSSGASGEKLFF | TGTGCCACCAGCAGTTCGGGAGCGTCGGGAGAAAAACTGTTTTTT
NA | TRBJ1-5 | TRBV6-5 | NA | CASRRPGHQNQPQHF | TGTGCCAGCAGACGCCCGGGACACCAGAATCAGCCCCAGCATTTT
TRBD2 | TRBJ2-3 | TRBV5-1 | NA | CASSPGRAGGGSPDTQYF | TGCGCCAGCAGCCCTGGTAGAGCGGGAGGAGGGTCCCCAGATACGCAGTATTTT
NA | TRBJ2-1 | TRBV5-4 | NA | CASSLEAGEQFF | TGTGCCAGCAGCTTGGAAGCGGGTGAGCAGTTCTTC
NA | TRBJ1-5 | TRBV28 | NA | CASSPGQGNQPQHF | TGTGCCAGCAGTCCGGGACAAGGGAATCAGCCCCAGCATTTT
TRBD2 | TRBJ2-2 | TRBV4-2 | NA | CASSRPGGDGAGELFF | TGTGCCAGCAGCCGCCCGGGAGGGGACGGGGCCGGGGAGCTGTTTTTT
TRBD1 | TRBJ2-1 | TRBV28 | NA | CASSPGQGAINEQFF | TGTGCCAGCAGTCCCGGACAGGGGGCGATCAATGAGCAGTTCTTC
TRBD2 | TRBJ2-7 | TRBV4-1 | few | CASSQPSGGLSYEQYF | TGCGCCAGCAGCCAGCCTTCGGGAGGGCTCTCCTACGAGCAGTACTTC
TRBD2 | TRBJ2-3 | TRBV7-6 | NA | CASSLRLAGGVDTDTQYF | TGTGCCAGCAGCTTGCGGCTAGCGGGAGGGGTGGACACAGATACGCAGTATTTT
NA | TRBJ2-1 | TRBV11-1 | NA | CASSLETVSIGEQFF | TGTGCCAGCAGCTTGGAGACAGTCAGCATCGGGGAGCAGTTCTTC
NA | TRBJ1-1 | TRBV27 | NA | CASSPWATVNTEAFF | TGTGCCAGCAGTCCATGGGCCACAGTGAACACTGAAGCTTTCTTT
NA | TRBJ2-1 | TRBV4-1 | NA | CASSQVGQSSYNEQFF | TGCGCCAGCAGCCAAGTGGGGCAGAGCTCCTACAATGAGCAGTTCTTC
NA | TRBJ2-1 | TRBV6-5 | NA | CASSRPGLGPNEQFF | TGTGCCAGCAGCCGCCCGGGACTGGGCCCGAATGAGCAGTTCTTC
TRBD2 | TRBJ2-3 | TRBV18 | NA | CASSPLASGGASTDTQYF | TGTGCCAGCTCACCATTGGCTAGCGGGGGGGCTAGCACAGATACGCAGTATTTT
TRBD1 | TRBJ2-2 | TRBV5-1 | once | CASSLGDRGNTGELFF | TGCGCCAGCAGCTTGGGGGACAGGGGAAACACCGGGGAGCTGTTTTTT
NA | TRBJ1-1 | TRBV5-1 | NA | CASKTAMNTEAFF | TGCGCCAGCAAAACAGCAATGAACACTGAAGCTTTCTTT
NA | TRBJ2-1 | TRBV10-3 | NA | CAISSSYNEQFF | TGTGCCATCTCTAGTTCCTACAATGAGCAGTTCTTC
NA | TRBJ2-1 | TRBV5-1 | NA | CASSSTGTRGGNEQFF | TGCGCCAGCAGCTCGACCGGGACTCGGGGCGGCAATGAGCAGTTCTTC
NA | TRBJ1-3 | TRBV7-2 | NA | CASSLSQWNTIYF | TGTGCCAGCAGCTTAAGTCAGTGGAACACCATATATTTT
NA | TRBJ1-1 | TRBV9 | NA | CASSVSSLLNTEAFF | TGTGCCAGCAGCGTGAGTTCACTACTAAACACTGAAGCTTTCTTT
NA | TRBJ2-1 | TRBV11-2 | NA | CASSLDRVAREQFF | TGTGCCAGCAGCTTAGATCGGGTGGCTCGTGAGCAGTTCTTC
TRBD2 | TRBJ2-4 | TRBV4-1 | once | CASSHLQGLAGEQYF | TGCGCCAGCAGCCACTTACAGGGGCTAGCGGGGGAACAGTACTTC
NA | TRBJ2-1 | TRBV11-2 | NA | CASSLDPSSYNEQFF | TGTGCCAGCAGCTTAGATCCTAGCTCCTACAATGAGCAGTTCTTC
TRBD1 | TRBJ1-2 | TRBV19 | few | CASSRDFGGQGLYGYTF | TGTGCCAGTAGCCGGGACTTTGGGGGACAGGGACTCTATGGCTACACCTTC
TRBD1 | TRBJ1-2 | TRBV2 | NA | CASRTGGFSYGYTF | TGTGCCAGCAGGACAGGGGGCTTCAGCTATGGCTACACCTTC
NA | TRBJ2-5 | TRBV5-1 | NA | CASSLATGGGETQYF | TGCGCCAGCAGCTTGGCCACTGGAGGAGGGGAGACCCAGTACTTC
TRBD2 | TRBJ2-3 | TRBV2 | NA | CASSVTSGGDTQYF | TGTGCCAGCAGTGTAACTAGCGGGGGGGATACGCAGTATTTT
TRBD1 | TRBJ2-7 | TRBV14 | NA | CASSQVETGGFGFSYEQYF | TGTGCCAGCAGCCAAGTCGAGACAGGGGGTTTTGGGTTTTCCTACGAGCAGTACTTC
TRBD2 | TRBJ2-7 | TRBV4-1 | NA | CASSQVGAGGLLGQYF | TGCGCCAGCAGCCAAGTGGGAGCGGGGGGACTACTAGGGCAGTACTTC
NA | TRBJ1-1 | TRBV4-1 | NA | CASSQLGRGGTEAFF | TGCGCCAGCAGCCAATTGGGGCGGGGGGGGACTGAAGCTTTCTTT
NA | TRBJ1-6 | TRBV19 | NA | CASSRERQARNSPLHF | TGTGCCAGTAGTCGCGAAAGACAGGCCCGTAATTCACCCCTCCACTTT
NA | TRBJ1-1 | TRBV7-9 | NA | CASSLLGSTEAFF | TGTGCCAGCAGCTTACTCGGGAGCACTGAAGCTTTCTTT
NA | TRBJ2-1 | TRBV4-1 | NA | CASSQPATGTYNEQFF | TGCGCCAGCAGCCAACCCGCGACAGGGACTTACAATGAGCAGTTCTTC
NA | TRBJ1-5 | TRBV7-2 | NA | CASSSQGGNQPQHF | TGTGCCAGCAGCTCCCAAGGGGGAAATCAGCCCCAGCATTTT
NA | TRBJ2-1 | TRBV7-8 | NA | CASSFSVAGVLRYEQFF | TGTGCCAGCAGCTTTTCGGTCGCCGGTGTCCTTCGGTATGAGCAGTTCTTC
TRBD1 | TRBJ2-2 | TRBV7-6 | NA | CASSLVAAGGTGELFF | TGTGCCAGCAGCTTAGTCGCCGCAGGGGGCACCGGGGAGCTGTTTTTT